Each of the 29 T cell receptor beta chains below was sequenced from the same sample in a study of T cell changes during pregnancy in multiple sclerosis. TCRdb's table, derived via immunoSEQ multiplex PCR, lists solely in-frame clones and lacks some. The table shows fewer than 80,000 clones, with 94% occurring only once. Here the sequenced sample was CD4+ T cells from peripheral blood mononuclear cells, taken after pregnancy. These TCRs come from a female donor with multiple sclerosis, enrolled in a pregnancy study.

For the CDR3, the DNA is TGTGCCAGTAGCTTCCTCGGAGTAGCGGGAGGGCTGGGGGAGCAGTACTTC. The encoded protein is CASSFLGVAGGLGEQYF. The chain recombines TRBV19 with TRBJ2-7; 11 bases match TRBD2. In germline, CDR1 is LNHDA, CDR2 SQIVND (reference sequence). V shed 6 bases and J 7 bases; nucleotides not matched to a gene: 17. The length of the CDR3 is 17 residues.

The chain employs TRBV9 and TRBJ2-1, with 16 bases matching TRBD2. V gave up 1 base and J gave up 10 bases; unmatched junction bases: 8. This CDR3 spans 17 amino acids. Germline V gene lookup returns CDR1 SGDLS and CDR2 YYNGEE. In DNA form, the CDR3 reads TGTGCCAGCAGCGTAACGGGACTAGCGGGAGGGGGAGGCGAGCAGTTCTTC. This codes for CASSVTGLAGGGGEQFF.

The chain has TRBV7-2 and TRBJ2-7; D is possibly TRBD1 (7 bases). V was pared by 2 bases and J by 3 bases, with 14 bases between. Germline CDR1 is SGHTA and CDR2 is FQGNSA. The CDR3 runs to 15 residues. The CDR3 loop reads CASSLLGQGGYEQYF. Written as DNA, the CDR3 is TGTGCCAGCAGCTTACTAGGGCAGGGGGGCTACGAGCAGTACTTC.

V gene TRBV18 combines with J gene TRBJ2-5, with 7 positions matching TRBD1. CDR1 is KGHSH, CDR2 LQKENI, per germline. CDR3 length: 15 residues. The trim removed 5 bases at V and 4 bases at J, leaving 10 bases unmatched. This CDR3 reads CASSTSTGIRETQYF. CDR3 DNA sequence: TGTGCCAGCTCAACCTCGACAGGGATAAGAGAGACCCAGTACTTC.

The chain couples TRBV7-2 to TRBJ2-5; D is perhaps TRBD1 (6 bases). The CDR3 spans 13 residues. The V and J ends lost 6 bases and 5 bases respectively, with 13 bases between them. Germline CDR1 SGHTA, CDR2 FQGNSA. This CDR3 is CASSSRGRETQYF. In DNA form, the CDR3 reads TGTGCCAGCAGTTCCAGGGGTCGGGAGACCCAGTACTTC.

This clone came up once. DNA of the CDR3: TGCGCCAGCAGCCCGGGACTAGCGGGATTCACAGATACGCAGTATTTT. Translation: CASSPGLAGFTDTQYF. This sequence joins TRBV5-1 and TRBJ2-3; 13 bases agree with TRBD2. CDR3 length: 16 amino acids. V lost 4 bases and J lost 2; bases outside the gene matches: 4. CDR1 is SGHRS and CDR2 is YFSETQ in the germline V gene.

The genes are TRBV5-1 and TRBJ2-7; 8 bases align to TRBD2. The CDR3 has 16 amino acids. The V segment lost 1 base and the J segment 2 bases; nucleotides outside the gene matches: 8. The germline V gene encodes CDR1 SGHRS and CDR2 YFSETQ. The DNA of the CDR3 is TGCGCCAGCAGCTTGTTCGGTGGGGGACTAGCCTACGAGCAGTACTTC. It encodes CASSLFGGGLAYEQYF.

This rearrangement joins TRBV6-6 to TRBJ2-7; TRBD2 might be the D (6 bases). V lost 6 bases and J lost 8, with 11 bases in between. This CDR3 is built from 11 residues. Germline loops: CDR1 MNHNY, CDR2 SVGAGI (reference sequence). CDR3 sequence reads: CASRGLGQQYF. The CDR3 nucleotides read TGTGCCAGCAGGGGACTCGGGCAGCAGTACTTC.

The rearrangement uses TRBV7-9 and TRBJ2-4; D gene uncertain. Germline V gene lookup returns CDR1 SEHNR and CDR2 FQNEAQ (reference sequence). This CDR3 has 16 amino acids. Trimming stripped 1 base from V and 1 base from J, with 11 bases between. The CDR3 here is CASSLVALGAKNIQYF. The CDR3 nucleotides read TGTGCCAGCAGCTTAGTAGCTCTTGGGGCCAAAAACATTCAGTACTTC.

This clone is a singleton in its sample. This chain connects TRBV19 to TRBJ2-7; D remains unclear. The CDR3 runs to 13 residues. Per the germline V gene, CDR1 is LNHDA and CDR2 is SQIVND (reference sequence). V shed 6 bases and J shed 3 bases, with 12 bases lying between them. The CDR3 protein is CASRPAQNYEQYF. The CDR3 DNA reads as TGTGCCAGTAGGCCCGCCCAGAACTACGAGCAGTACTTC.

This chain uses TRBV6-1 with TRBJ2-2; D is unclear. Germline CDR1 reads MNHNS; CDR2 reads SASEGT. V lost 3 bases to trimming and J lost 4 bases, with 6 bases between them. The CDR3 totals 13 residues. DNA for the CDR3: TGTGCCAGCAGTGAGAGCGTCACCGGGGAGCTGTTTTTT. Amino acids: CASSESVTGELFF.

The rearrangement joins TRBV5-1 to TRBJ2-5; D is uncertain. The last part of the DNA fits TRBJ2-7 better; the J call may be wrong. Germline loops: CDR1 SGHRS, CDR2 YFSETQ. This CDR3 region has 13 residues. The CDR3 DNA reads TGCGCCAGCAGCTTAAGGAGCTCCTACGAGCAGTACTTC. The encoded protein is CASSLRSSYEQYF.

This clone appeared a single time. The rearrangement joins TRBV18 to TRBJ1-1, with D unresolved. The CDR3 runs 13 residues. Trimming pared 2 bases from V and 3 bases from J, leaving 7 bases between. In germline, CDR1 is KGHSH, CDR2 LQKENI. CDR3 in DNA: TGTGCCAGCTCACCAAGTAGAGACACTGAAGCTTTCTTT. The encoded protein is CASSPSRDTEAFF.

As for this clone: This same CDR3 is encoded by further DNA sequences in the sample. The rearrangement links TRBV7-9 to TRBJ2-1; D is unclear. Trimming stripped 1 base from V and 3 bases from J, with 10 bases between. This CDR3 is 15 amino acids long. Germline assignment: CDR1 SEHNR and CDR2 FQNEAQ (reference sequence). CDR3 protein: CASSLGLAVYNEQFF. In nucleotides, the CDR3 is TGTGCCAGCAGCTTAGGCCTGGCAGTCTACAATGAGCAGTTCTTC.

CDR3 region: CASSEATGDPYSNQPQHF. The DNA of the CDR3 is TGTGCCAGCAGTGAAGCGACAGGGGATCCGTATAGCAATCAGCCCCAGCATTTT. This chain joins TRBV2 and TRBJ1-5, with TRBD1 matching over 8 bases. The CDR3 loop spans 18 amino acids. Germline-derived CDR1 and CDR2 are SNHLY and FYNNEI. After removal of 0 bases from V and 0 bases from J, the junction contained 7 bases not matched to a gene.

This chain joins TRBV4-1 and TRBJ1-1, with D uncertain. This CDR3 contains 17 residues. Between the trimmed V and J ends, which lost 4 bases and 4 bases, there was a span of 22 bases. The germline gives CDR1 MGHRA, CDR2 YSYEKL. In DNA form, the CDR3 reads TGCGCCAGCAGCCCCCCTGGAGGAAGGGAGAAAGGCACTGAAGCTTTCTTT. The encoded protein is CASSPPGGREKGTEAFF.

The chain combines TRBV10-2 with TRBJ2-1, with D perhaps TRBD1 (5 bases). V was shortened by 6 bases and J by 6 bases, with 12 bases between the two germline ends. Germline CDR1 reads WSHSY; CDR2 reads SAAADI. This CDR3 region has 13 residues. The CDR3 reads CASRPTDLNEQFF. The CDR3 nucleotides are TGCGCCAGCAGACCGACAGACCTCAATGAGCAGTTCTTC.

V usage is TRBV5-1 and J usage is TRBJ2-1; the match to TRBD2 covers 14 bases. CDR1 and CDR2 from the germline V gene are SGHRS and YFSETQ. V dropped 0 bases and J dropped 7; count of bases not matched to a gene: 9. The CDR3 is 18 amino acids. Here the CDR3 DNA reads TGCGCCAGCAGCTTGGGGGGACTAGCGGGAGTACAAAGGAATGAGCAGTTCTTC. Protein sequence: CASSLGGLAGVQRNEQFF.

The CDR3 reads CAIRGAGRNYEQYF. Here the CDR3 DNA reads TGTGCCATCCGGGGAGCAGGCCGGAACTACGAGCAGTACTTC. The V and J genes are TRBV10-3 and TRBJ2-7, with D perhaps matching TRBD2 (5 bases). Trimming took 8 bases from V and 3 from J, leaving 17 bases between them. Germline CDR1 reads ENHRY; CDR2 reads SYGVKD. The CDR3 covers 14 residues.

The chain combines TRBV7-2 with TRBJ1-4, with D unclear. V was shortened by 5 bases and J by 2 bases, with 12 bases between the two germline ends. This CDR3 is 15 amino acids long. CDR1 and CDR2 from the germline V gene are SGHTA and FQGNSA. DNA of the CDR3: TGTGCCAGCAGCCCCCTCCGGACTACTAATGAAAAACTGTTTTTT. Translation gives CASSPLRTTNEKLFF.

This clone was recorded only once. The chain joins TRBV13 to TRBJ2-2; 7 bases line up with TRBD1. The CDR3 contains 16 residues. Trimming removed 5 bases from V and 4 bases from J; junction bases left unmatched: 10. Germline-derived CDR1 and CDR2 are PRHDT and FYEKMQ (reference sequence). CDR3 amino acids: CASSPHRGPITGELFF. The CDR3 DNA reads TGTGCCAGCAGCCCGCACAGGGGCCCCATCACCGGGGAGCTGTTTTTT.

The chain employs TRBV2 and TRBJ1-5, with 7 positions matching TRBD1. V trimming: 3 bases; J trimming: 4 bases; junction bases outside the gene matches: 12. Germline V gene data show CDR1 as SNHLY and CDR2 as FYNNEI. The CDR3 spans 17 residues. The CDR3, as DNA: TGTGCCAGCAGTGATGCGATCGCCGGGACAGCAAATCAGCCCCAGCATTTT. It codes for CASSDAIAGTANQPQHF. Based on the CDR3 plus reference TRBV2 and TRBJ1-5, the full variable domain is EPEVTQTPSHQVTQMGQEVILRCVPISNHLYFYWYRQILGQKVEFLVSFYNNEISEKSEIFDDQFSVERPDGSNFTLKIRSTKLEDSAMYFCASSDAIAGTANQPQHFGDGTRLSIL.

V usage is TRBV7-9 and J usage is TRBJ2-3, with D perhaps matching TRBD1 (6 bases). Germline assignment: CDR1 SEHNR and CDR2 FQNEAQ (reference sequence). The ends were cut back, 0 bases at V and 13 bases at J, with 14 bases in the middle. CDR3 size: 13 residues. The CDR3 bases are TGTGCCAGCAGCTTAGCGGGGACAATCAAGGAGTATTTT. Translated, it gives CASSLAGTIKEYF.

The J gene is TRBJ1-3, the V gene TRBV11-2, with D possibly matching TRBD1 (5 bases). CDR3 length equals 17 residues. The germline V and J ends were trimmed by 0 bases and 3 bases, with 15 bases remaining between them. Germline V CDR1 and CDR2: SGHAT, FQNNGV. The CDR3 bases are TGTGCCAGCAGCTTAGACAGGGTTATCGGCGGTGGAAACACCATATATTTT. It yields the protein CASSLDRVIGGGNTIYF. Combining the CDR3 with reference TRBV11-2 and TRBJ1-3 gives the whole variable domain EAGVAQSPRYKIIEKRQSVAFWCNPISGHATLYWYQQILGQGPKLLIQFQNNGVVDDSQLPKDRFSAERLKGVDSTLKIQPAKLEDSAVYLCASSLDRVIGGGNTIYFGEGSWLTVV.

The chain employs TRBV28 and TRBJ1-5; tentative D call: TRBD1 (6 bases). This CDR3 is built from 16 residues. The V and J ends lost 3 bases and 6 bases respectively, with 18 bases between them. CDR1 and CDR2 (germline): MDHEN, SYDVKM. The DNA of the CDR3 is TGTGCCAGCAGTTTGTCGGGCAGGGGATGGAGTCAGCCCCAGCATTTT. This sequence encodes CASSLSGRGWSQPQHF.

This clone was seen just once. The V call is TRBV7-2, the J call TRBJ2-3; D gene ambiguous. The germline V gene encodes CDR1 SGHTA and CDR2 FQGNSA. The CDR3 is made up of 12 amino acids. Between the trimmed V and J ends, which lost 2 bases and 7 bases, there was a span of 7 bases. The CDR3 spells CASSLTRHTQYF. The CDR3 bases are TGTGCCAGCAGCTTAACGCGCCATACGCAGTATTTT.

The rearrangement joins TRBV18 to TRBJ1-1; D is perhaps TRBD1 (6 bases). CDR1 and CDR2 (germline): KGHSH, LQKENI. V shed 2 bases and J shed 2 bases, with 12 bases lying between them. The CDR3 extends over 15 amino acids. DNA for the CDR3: TGTGCCAGCTCACCAAGACAGGTAAAAAACACTGAAGCTTTCTTT. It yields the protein CASSPRQVKNTEAFF.

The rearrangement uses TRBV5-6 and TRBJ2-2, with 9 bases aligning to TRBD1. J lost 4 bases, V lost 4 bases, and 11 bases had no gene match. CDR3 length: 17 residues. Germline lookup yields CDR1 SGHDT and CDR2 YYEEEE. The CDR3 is CASSPPGTGFFTGELFF. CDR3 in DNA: TGTGCCAGCAGCCCTCCCGGGACAGGGTTTTTCACCGGGGAGCTGTTTTTT.

The DNA of the CDR3 is TGTGCCAGCAGCTCGCGTGGTGAAAAACTGTTTTTT. Encoded protein: CASSSRGEKLFF. The genes are TRBV11-2 and TRBJ1-4; D is uncertain. This CDR3 contains 12 residues. The germline V gene encodes CDR1 SGHAT and CDR2 FQNNGV. With 4 bases removed from V and 7 bases from J, the gap between germline ends came to 7 bases.